Presented here are 14 T cell receptor beta chains from one specimen sequenced in a study of Ad26.COV2.S vaccination and SARS-CoV-2 variants. Repertoires were generated with immunoSEQ multiplex PCR, while TCRdb's copy carries only in-frame clones and drops some. The data contain 350,000 to 450,000 clones, around nine tenths of them singletons. Treatment denoted: some 20 received Ad26.COV2.S at low or high dose, single or two shots; about 5 received placebo; per-sample allocation not given. Vaccine and placebo recipients were sampled on day 63 after the first injection. Sample: peripheral blood, taken in a trial of Ad26.COV2.S vaccine versus placebo. The receptor source for this set is a person aged 18-65 years who received the Ad26.COV2.S COVID-19 vaccine or a placebo.

The genes are TRBV21-1 and TRBJ2-5; TRBD1, the table's D call, was not compared with the DNA. TRBV21-1 is a pseudogene. The CDR3 contains 16 residues. DNA for the CDR3: TGTGCCAGCAGCAAAGTCGGGGACAGGGGGCGGGAGACCCAGTACTTC. It yields the protein CASSKVGDRGRETQYF.

V and J are TRBV12-3 or TRBV12-4 and TRBJ2-3; unclear D gene. There are 12 residues in the CDR3. Between the trimmed V and J ends, which lost 6 bases and 6 bases, there was a span of 10 bases. The CDR3 spells CASRRETDTQYF. The CDR3 region has the DNA TGTGCCAGCAGGCGTGAAACGGATACGCAGTATTTT.

The rearrangement uses TRBV3-1 (or the pseudogene TRBV3-2) and TRBJ2-1; 10 bases agree with TRBD2. The CDR3 extends over 17 amino acids. The junction had 10 bases not matched to a gene; V was cut back by 1 base and J by 7 bases. Germline loops: CDR1 LGHDT, CDR2 YNNKEL (reference sequence). CDR3 DNA: TGTGCCAGCAGCCAAGGGGCTCGGCTAGCGGGAGTGAATGAGCAGTTCTTC. Translating it yields CASSQGARLAGVNEQFF.

The V and J genes are TRBV12-1 and TRBJ2-1; no DNA check was done on the table's D call, TRBD2. TRBV12-1 is shown as a pseudogene. The CDR3 has 16 residues. DNA of the CDR3: TGTGCCAGCAGCTTACGGGAGGAGGCATCCTACAATGAGCAGTTCTTC. The encoded protein is CASSLREEASYNEQFF.

V and J are TRBV12-3 or TRBV12-4 and TRBJ2-5, with D tentatively TRBD2 (5 bases). Trimming left V 8 bases short and J 4 bases short, with 5 bases between. The CDR3 sequence is 10 residues long. The CDR3 sequence is CASGGETQYF. CDR3 DNA: TGTGCCAGCGGAGGAGAGACCCAGTACTTC.

This chain joins TRBV4-1 and TRBJ2-1, with D hard to call. The CDR3 loop spans 11 amino acids. Germline-derived CDR1 and CDR2 are MGHRA and YSYEKL. Trimming removed 1 base from V and 9 bases from J, with 4 bases in between. CDR3 bases: TGCGCCAGCAGCCAAGCGAGTGAGCAGTTCTTC. Its protein product is CASSQASEQFF.

The chain links TRBV30 to TRBJ1-2; D is unclear. V gave up 2 bases and J gave up 4 bases, with 5 bases separating them. Germline V gene data show CDR1 as GTSNPN and CDR2 as SVGIG (reference sequence). The length of the CDR3 is 11 residues. CDR3 sequence reads: CAWSNSYGYTF. The DNA for the CDR3 is TGTGCCTGGAGTAACAGCTATGGCTACACCTTC.

This sequence joins TRBV7-9 and TRBJ2-7; 13 bases match TRBD2. This CDR3 is 15 amino acids long. From germline, CDR1 is SEHNR and CDR2 FQNEAQ (reference sequence). Trimming took 5 bases from V and 3 from J; bases not matched to a gene: 4. The CDR3 sequence: CASSLGLAGVYEQYF. CDR3 DNA: TGTGCCAGCAGCCTAGGACTAGCGGGAGTCTACGAGCAGTACTTC.

The rearrangement joins TRBV4-3 to TRBJ2-3; the D call may be TRBD1 or TRBD2 (7 bases each). Trimming stripped 1 base from V and 6 bases from J, with 14 bases between. The CDR3 covers 15 residues. In germline, CDR1 is LGHNA, CDR2 YSLEER. The CDR3 is CASSQGRQGGDTQYF. The CDR3, as DNA: TGCGCCAGCAGCCAAGGCCGACAGGGAGGGGATACGCAGTATTTT.

This sequence joins TRBV7-6 and TRBJ2-1, with D unresolved. V was clipped by 5 bases and J by 4 bases, with 9 bases between them. There are 13 residues in the CDR3. The V gene's germline CDR1 is SGHVS and CDR2 FNYEAQ. CDR3 residues: CASSPQVYNEQFF. The CDR3 DNA reads as TGTGCCAGCAGCCCTCAAGTTTACAATGAGCAGTTCTTC.

This rearrangement joins TRBV5-4 to TRBJ2-3; 11 bases are a match to TRBD2. The CDR3 is made up of 15 amino acids. V was clipped by 4 bases and J by 5 bases; unmatched bases: 6. Germline assignment: CDR1 SGHNT and CDR2 YYREEE (reference sequence). Here the CDR3 DNA reads TGTGCCAGCAGCATGACTAGCGGGACTATAGATACGCAGTATTTT. As protein: CASSMTSGTIDTQYF.

J is TRBJ2-7 and V is TRBV18, with 9 bases matching TRBD1. With V trimmed by 6 bases and J by 3 bases, 3 bases remained unmatched. Germline CDR1 and CDR2: KGHSH and LQKENI. This CDR3 is 13 amino acids long. CDR3 protein: CASSAGQGYEQYF. In nucleotides, the CDR3 is TGTGCCAGCTCGGCGGGACAGGGCTACGAGCAGTACTTC.

There are a few counts of this clone. The rearrangement links TRBV7-2 to TRBJ2-7; 9 bases align to TRBD2. Germline trimming cut 2 bases from V and 1 base from J; bases unmatched to any gene: 3. The CDR3 is 15 amino acids. Germline CDR1 SGHTA, CDR2 FQGNSA. CDR3 DNA sequence: TGTGCCAGCAGCTTACGCCTAGCGGGATCCTACGAGCAGTACTTC. This codes for CASSLRLAGSYEQYF.

This chain connects TRBV5-4 to TRBJ2-3, with D possibly being TRBD1 (5 bases). The ends were cut back, 7 bases at V and 4 bases at J, with 13 bases in the middle. This CDR3 region has 13 residues. Germline V lookup: CDR1 SGHNT, CDR2 YYREEE (reference sequence). The CDR3 spells CASGQGGADTQYF. CDR3 sequence (DNA): TGTGCCAGCGGGCAGGGTGGTGCAGATACGCAGTATTTT.